This T cell receptor (beta chain) was captured in a study of blood T cell repertoires in COVID-19. In the original processing: Using reference gene primer amplification, nucleated cell counts were estimated. Repertoires were generated with immunoSEQ multiplex PCR, while TCRdb's copy carries only in-frame clones and drops some. That table is the source of V, J and clone size, and D and trimming were worked out from the DNA. The sample records some 160,000 clones, 70% to 90% being singletons. Participants, about 18 to 89 years old, spanned about two dozen US areas. Participants' reported clinical history set cohort assignment. Sample: PBMCs or T cells enriched from blood (not recorded which). This receptor was taken from a woman between 45 and 65 years old who had recovered from COVID-19.

The CDR3 DNA follows: TGTGCCTGGAGTAAGGAGCAGCTGAACACTGAAGCTTTCTTT. Its translation: CAWSKEQLNTEAFF. The rearrangement links TRBV30 to TRBJ1-1; D gene ambiguous. Germline CDR1 reads GTSNPN; CDR2 reads SVGIG (reference sequence). The CDR3 loop spans 14 amino acids. Trimming stripped 2 bases from V and 0 bases from J, with 10 bases between.